The clone carrying this T cell receptor beta chain was seen a few times. No antigen is known for it. After CD4 positive bead selection, the CD4-negative fraction gave CD8 T cells. The entry originates in a study of naive and memory T cell subsets. Study-level points and caveats: RNA-based TCR counts may shift with T cell activation and differentiation.

Germline values: CDR1 MNHEY, CDR2 SMNVEV (reference sequence). CDR3 length: 16 amino acids. V was pared by 3 bases and J by 3 bases, with 4 bases of the junction left unmatched. An equimolar mix of two oligonucleotides served as the beta constant-region primer for TRBC1 and TRBC2. Nested alpha and beta constant-region primers with the SP2 primer drove four PCR rounds on ligated cDNA. TCRdb reanalysed the UMI-ligation and nested PCR reads using MiXCR and keeps one entry per CDR3 protein. Here the sample spans about 34,000 distinct CDR3 sequences, around 20% being singletons. The chain is built from TRBV27 and TRBJ2-3; 12 nucleotides agree with TRBD2. Sequenced material: effector memory CD4+ T cells from blood. Sample subset: effector memory, CD45RA- CD27-. The receptor was isolated from a human donor in good health. This CDR3 is CASSLVTSGRTDTQYF. The CDR3 DNA is TGTGCCAGCAGTTTGGTAACTAGCGGGAGGACAGATACGCAGTATTTT.